This entry features one T cell receptor beta chain sequence. It has no known antigen specificity. Base-call qualities are not available, and no considerably larger clone is one nucleotide away. This entry belongs to a study of patients and donors after allogeneic stem cell transplantation (dated by TCRdb to the early 2020s). Libraries were constructed by RT-PCR. Sequencing was carried out with a NextSeq 550. TCRdb redid the processing of the public reads, applying fastp at Q25 and MiXCR, and retained in-frame beta chains. Every entry covers one CDR3 protein and lists the most common genes and DNA from its rows. This sample gives 150,000 to 250,000 distinct CDR3 sequences in total; around two fifths of them show up just once. The top ten clonotypes cover around 35% of the sample. The germline V gene provides CDR1 SQVTM and CDR2 ANQGSEA. V loses 3 bases, J loses 13 bases, and the germline ends lie 21 bases apart. There are 13 amino acids in the CDR3, from cysteine to phenylalanine inclusive. CDR3 DNA is the only sequence kept; it has 39 bases, read in frame from the first base.

The sequenced material came from blood, either unsorted or a sorted T cell fraction (not recorded which). The sequence is built from TRBV29-1 and TRBJ1-1, with TRBD1 tentatively as D gene (5 bases match). The clonotype comes from a human donor who was either an allogeneic HSCT recipient or a stem cell or donor lymphocyte infusion donor (not recorded which). It is not recorded whose cells these are; they may come from a transplant donor. CDR3 region: CSVDDEGAPEVFF. The sequenced DNA is TGCAGCGTTGACGACGAAGGGGCCCCGGAGGTTTTCTTT.